This T cell receptor beta chain derives from a study of T cells in Graves' hyperthyroidism and ophthalmopathy. Study as a whole: Pretreatment peripheral blood was obtained at initial diagnosis.

RNA transcripts gave rise to amplified TCR beta CDR3 regions. Researchers ran a first-round RT-PCR on the TCR CDR3 using the HTBI primer set. Each CDR3 protein is one row after TCRdb ran MiXCR on the multiplex PCR reads. The sample consists of 500,000 to 700,000 distinct CDR3 sequences, over 15% of them appearing once. This clonotype was recorded at least ten times. The CDR3 sequence is 15 residues long. Germline values: CDR1 SNHLY, CDR2 FYNNEI. V was cut by 6 bases and J by 1 base, with 15 bases left in between. Disease duration under 2 months; hyperthyroidism patients were aged 18 to 65. This clonotype was sampled from a woman aged 18-30 years with Graves' hyperthyroidism. This chain joins TRBV2 and TRBJ2-5, with D possibly being TRBD1 (6 bases). The sequenced sample was blood. The CDR3 DNA sequence: TGTGCCAGCAGCCTTCCAAGGACAGTCCAAGAGACCCAGTACTTC. Encoded protein: CASSLPRTVQETQYF.